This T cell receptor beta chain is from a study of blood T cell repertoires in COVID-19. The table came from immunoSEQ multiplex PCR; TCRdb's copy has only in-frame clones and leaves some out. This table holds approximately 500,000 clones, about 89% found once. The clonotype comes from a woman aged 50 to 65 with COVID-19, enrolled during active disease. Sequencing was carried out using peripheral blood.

The CDR3 DNA follows: TGTGCCAGCAGTGTGCGGACTGGGGCCAACGTCCTGACTTTC. It encodes CASSVRTGANVLTF. The chain has TRBV2 and TRBJ2-6; D is undetermined. Trimming pared 4 bases from V and 2 bases from J, leaving 6 bases between. The V gene's germline CDR1 is SNHLY and CDR2 FYNNEI. The CDR3 consists of 14 residues.